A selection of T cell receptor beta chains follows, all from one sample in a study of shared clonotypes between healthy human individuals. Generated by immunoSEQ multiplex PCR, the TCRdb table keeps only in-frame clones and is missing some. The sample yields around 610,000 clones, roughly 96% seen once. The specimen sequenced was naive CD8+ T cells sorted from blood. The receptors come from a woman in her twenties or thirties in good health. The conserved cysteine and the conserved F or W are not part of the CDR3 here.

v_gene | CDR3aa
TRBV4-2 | ASRAPSDEQF
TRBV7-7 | ASSLGWSRSQETQY
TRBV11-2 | ASSLAGVPYEQY
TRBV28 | ASSLGGIGEQF
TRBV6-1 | ASSEGVALSTDTQY
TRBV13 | ASSPGAGANTGELF
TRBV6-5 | ASAEAALHIDGYT
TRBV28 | ASSLERGWNTGELF
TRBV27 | ASIITPGGSEAF
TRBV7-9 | ASSLAYVGNEQF
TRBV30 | AWSVRGTREQY
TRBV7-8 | ASSVVGNTEAF
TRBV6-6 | ASTPFGTPGYEQY
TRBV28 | ASSGGRAPNPDTQY
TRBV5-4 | ASSLKASGGEQF
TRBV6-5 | ASSYNRGLMSHEQY
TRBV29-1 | SVEEGSGTNEQF
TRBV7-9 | ASSFRGVAGASNEQF
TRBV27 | ASTLSGLDTDTQY
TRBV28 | ASSRPGTDISSYEQY
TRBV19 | ASSTWGNQPQH
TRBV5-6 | ASSWTGAISTEAF
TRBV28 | ASSPRLVSLREQF
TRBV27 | ASSLRQGGNEQF
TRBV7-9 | ASRMAMGDTEAF
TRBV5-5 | ASSWSGNTEAF
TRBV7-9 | ASSPDRGLDSPLH
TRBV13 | ASSPTGTSGEETQY
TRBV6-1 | ASNPPGGPGTQY
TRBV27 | ASSLPGTVYNEQF
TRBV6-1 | ASSGRLAGVTDTQY
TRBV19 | ATGQGAEQY
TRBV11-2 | ASSSGQGIVNEKLF
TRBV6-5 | ASTGAGSPYEQY
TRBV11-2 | ASSLTVGEQF
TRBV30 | AWRGTGNQPQH
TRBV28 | ASSFLGDRAHEQY
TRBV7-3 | ASSLMGGPQETQY
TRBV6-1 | ASSVPRGGQGSGELF
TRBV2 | ASSDGNLFEQY
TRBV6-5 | ASSQDRDSGAF
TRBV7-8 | ASSVARTARYQETQY
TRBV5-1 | ASSSRDRPYGYT
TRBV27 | ASSSGRNYGYT
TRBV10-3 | AISESSNTGELF
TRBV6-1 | ASSKTGAYYNEQF
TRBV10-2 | ASSAGVYEQY
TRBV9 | ASSSSGQETQY
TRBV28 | ASSFNLQALYEQY
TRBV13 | ASSLGGDTQY
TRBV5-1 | ASSLGQGDQPQH
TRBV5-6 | ASSLVRSTYEQY
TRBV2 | ASTNRATDTEAF
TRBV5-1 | ASSWDNPTGELF
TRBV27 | ASSFISTGNTGELF